This entry is about one TCR beta chain. Its antigen is as yet unknown. Some clones are missing from TCRdb's copy, which holds only in-frame ones; the method was immunoSEQ multiplex PCR. Here the sample spans about 330,000 clones, roughly 85% being singletons. The entry originates in a study of cytomegalovirus exposure and HLA in healthy donors. This CDR3 has 14 amino acids. Trimming removed 4 bases from V and 0 bases from J, with 9 bases in between. Germline V gene sequence: CDR1 SQVTM, CDR2 ANQGSEA. Study-level points and caveats: Reportedly, cytomegalovirus status was diagnosed with high sensitivity and specificity. Many donors carried some public TCRs, although rarity characterized most TCR sequences.

The gene calls are TRBV29-1 and TRBJ2-2, with D perhaps matching TRBD1 (5 bases). The clonotype comes from a woman aged 18-30 years in good health and CMV-seronegative. Material: PBMCs. In DNA form, the CDR3 reads TGCAGCGTTGGGACATCGTCGAACACCGGGGAGCTGTTTTTT. Translation gives CSVGTSSNTGELFF.